This TCR beta chain was identified during a study of patients and donors after allogeneic stem cell transplantation. TCRdb re-called the RT-PCR reads with MiXCR, one entry per CDR3 protein. Of fewer than 75,000 distinct CDR3 sequences in the sample, roughly 14% were seen once. The sequenced sample consisted of blood, either unsorted or a sorted T cell fraction (not recorded which). This TCR derives from a human donor who was either an allogeneic HSCT recipient or a stem cell or donor lymphocyte infusion donor (not recorded which). It is not recorded whose cells these are; they may come from a transplant donor.

The CDR3 here is CASSVRLEADTQYF. The CDR3 nucleotides are TGTGCCAGCAGCGTAAGACTAGAGGCAGATACGCAGTATTTT. The chain recombines TRBV9 with TRBJ2-3; a weak D match, TRBD2 (6 bases). The CDR3 is made up of 14 amino acids. CDR1 and CDR2 from the germline V gene are SGDLS and YYNGEE. V was shortened by 1 base and J by 4 bases, with 10 bases between the two germline ends.